This T cell receptor (beta chain) was captured in a study of Graves' ophthalmopathy and Graves' hyperthyroidism. With 5 bases removed from V and 3 bases from J, the gap between germline ends came to 13 bases. The CDR3 totals 14 residues. Germline CDR1 is PRHDT and CDR2 is FYEKMQ (reference sequence). Amplification from RNA transcripts yielded the TCR beta CDR3 regions. The library came from an HTBI-primed first-round RT-PCR and a second-round multiplex PCR. TCRdb independently ran MiXCR on the multiplex PCR reads; one entry per CDR3 protein. The table includes some 520,000 distinct CDR3 sequences, under 15% detected once.

The rearrangement links TRBV13 to TRBJ1-1; D unresolved. This clonotype was obtained from a woman aged 30 to 39 with Graves' ophthalmopathy. Source material: blood. The CDR3 DNA follows: TGTGCCAGCAGCCCACTGAGTCGGTACACTGAAGCTTTCTTT. This codes for CASSPLSRYTEAFF.